Listed below are T cell receptor beta chains from one sample, sequenced in a study of OX40 agonist ivuxolimab in advanced cancers. Profiled with immunoSEQ multiplex PCR; TCRdb holds only in-frame clones, not every one. This sample has approximately 86,000 clones; roughly 90% occur once, and the top ten carry 0.9% to 1.2%. The sequences come from CD4+ or CD8+ T cells sorted from blood, collected in a trial of the OX40 agonist ivuxolimab. Receptors were obtained from an adult with an advanced solid tumor such as melanoma, head and neck, liver or kidney cancer. Both conserved end residues are part of each CDR3. Each record gives: D gene, J gene, V gene, clone size, CDR3 protein, CDR3 DNA. D genes are given only for firm matches. The size entry is marked missing in some rows and otherwise reads once, few, many or a size class.

TRBD2,TRBJ2-5,TRBV9,-,CASSPWTSGSETQYF,TGTGCCAGCAGCCCCTGGACTAGCGGGAGCGAGACCCAGTACTTC
TRBD2,TRBJ2-7,TRBV30,-,CAWSPAGGTYEQYF,TGTGCCTGGAGTCCAGCGGGAGGAACGTACGAGCAGTACTTC
-,TRBJ2-1,TRBV18,-,CASSPPGAGEQFF,TGTGCCAGCTCACCACCGGGGGCGGGTGAGCAGTTCTTC
TRBD1,TRBJ2-7,TRBV5-5,-,CASSFQTGGPYEQYF,TGTGCCAGCAGCTTCCAGACAGGGGGCCCCTACGAGCAGTACTTC
-,TRBJ2-2,TRBV5-1,-,CASSTTGNTGELFF,TGCGCCAGCAGCACGACAGGGAACACCGGGGAGCTGTTTTTT
-,TRBJ2-2,TRBV5-1,-,CASISQGGVGELFF,TGCGCCAGCATTAGCCAAGGAGGGGTCGGGGAGCTGTTTTTT
-,TRBJ1-2,TRBV19,-,CASSPSRRTGYGYTF,TGTGCCAGTAGCCCCTCTCGCAGAACTGGTTATGGCTACACCTTC
TRBD1,TRBJ1-5,TRBV5-1,-,CASSLEGAGQPQHF,TGCGCCAGCAGCTTGGAGGGGGCCGGACAGCCCCAGCATTTT
TRBD1,TRBJ1-2,TRBV5-1,once,CASSFGRTGSYGYTF,TGCGCCAGCAGCTTTGGTAGGACAGGGTCCTATGGCTACACCTTC
TRBD2,TRBJ2-3,TRBV5-1,-,CASSFSGGTSTDTQYF,TGCGCCAGCAGCTTTAGCGGGGGGACCAGCACAGATACGCAGTATTTT
TRBD2,TRBJ2-7,TRBV7-9,-,CASSEPGLAGGRSYEQYF,TGTGCCAGCTCCGAACCGGGACTAGCGGGAGGCCGCTCCTACGAGCAGTACTTC
-,TRBJ1-1,TRBV5-6,-,CASSLAGGGEAFF,TGTGCCAGCAGCTTGGCCGGGGGAGGTGAAGCTTTCTTT
TRBD1,TRBJ1-5,TRBV7-8,-,CASSSPRSGGQGYSNQPQHF,TGTGCCAGCAGCTCCCCCAGATCAGGGGGCCAGGGCTATAGCAATCAGCCCCAGCATTTT
TRBD2,TRBJ2-1,TRBV5-1,-,CASSLVAGEVNEQFF,TGCGCCAGCAGCTTGGTAGCGGGAGAGGTAAATGAGCAGTTCTTC
-,TRBJ2-5,TRBV28,-,CASTGRGVGETQYF,TGTGCCAGCACTGGAAGGGGGGTAGGGGAGACCCAGTACTTC
-,TRBJ2-1,TRBV6-4,-,CASSGVLWSAEQFF,TGTGCCAGCAGTGGGGTCCTCTGGAGCGCTGAGCAGTTCTTC
-,TRBJ1-4,TRBV5-1,-,CASSEGLSRQATNEKLFF,TGCGCCAGCAGCGAGGGACTTTCTAGACAGGCAACTAATGAAAAACTGTTTTTT
-,TRBJ1-5,TRBV7-2,few,CASSLEAGSSNQPQHF,TGTGCCAGCAGCTTAGAGGCAGGGAGTAGCAATCAGCCCCAGCATTTT